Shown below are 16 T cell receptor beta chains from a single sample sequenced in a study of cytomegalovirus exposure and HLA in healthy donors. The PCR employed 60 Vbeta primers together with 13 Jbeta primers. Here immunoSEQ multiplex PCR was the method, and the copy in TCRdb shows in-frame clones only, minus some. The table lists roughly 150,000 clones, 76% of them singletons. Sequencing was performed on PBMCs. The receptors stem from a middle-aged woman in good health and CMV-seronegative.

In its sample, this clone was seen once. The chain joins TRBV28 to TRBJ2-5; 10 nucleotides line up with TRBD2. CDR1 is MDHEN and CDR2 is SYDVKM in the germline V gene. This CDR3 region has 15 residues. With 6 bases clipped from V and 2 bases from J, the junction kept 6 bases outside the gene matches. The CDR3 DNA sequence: TGTGCCAGCAGCGGCGTAGCGGGGGGACAAGAGACCCAGTACTTC. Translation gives CASSGVAGGQETQYF.

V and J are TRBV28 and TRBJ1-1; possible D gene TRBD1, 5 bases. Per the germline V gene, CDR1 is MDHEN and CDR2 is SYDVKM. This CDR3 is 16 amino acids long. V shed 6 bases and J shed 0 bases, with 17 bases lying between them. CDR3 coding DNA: TGTGCCAGCAGCTACGGACATTCGAACATGAACACTGAAGCTTTCTTT. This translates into CASSYGHSNMNTEAFF.

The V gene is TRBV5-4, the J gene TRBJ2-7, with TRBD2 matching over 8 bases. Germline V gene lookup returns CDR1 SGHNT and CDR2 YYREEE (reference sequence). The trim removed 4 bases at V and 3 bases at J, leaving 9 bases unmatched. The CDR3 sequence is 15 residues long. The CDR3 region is CASSTTGTRYYEQYF. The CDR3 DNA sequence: TGTGCCAGCAGCACAACCGGGACTAGGTACTACGAGCAGTACTTC.

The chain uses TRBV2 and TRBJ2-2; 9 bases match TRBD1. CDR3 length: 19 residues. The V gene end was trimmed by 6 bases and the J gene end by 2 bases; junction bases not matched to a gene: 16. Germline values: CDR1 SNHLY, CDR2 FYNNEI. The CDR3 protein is CASRGGQGTRRPNTGELFF. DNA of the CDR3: TGTGCCAGCAGGGGAGGACAGGGGACCCGGAGGCCCAACACCGGGGAGCTGTTTTTT.

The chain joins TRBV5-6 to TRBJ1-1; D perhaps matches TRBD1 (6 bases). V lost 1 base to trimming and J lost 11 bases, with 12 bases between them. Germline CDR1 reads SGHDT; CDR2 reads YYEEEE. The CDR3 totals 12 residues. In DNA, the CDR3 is TGTGCCAGCAGCTTGAAACAGGGTGAGGCTTTCTTT. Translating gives CASSLKQGEAFF.

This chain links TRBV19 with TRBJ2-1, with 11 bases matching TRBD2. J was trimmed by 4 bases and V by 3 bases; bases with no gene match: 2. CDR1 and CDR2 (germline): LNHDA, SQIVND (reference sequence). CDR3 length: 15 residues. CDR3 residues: CASSIGTSGYNEQFF. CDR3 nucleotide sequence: TGTGCCAGTAGTATCGGGACTAGCGGTTACAATGAGCAGTTCTTC.

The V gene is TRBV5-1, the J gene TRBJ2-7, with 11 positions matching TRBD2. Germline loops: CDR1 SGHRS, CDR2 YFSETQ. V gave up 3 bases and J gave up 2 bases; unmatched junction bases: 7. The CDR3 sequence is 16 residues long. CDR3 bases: TGCGCCAGCAGCTCGCAGGGACTAGCGGTTACCTACGAGCAGTACTTC. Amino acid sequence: CASSSQGLAVTYEQYF.

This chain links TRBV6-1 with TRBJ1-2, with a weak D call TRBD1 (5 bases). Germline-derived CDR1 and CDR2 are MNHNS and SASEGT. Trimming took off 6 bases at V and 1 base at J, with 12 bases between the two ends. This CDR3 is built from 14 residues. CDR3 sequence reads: CASRAGHNNYGYTF. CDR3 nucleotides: TGTGCCAGCAGGGCCGGACACAATAACTATGGCTACACCTTC.

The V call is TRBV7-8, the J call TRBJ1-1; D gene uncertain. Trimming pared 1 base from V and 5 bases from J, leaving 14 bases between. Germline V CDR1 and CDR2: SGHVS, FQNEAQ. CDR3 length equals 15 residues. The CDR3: CASSLGRRLGTEAFF. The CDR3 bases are TGTGCCAGCAGCTTAGGGAGGCGGTTGGGAACTGAAGCTTTCTTT.

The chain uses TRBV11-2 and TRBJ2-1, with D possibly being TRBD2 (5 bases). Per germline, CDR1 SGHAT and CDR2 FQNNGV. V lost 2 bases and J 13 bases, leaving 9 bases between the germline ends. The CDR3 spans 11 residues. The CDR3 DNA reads TGTGCCAGCAGCTTAACTAGTAACCAGTTCTTC. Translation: CASSLTSNQFF. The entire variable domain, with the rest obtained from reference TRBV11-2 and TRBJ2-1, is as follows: EAGVAQSPRYKIIEKRQSVAFWCNPISGHATLYWYQQILGQGPKLLIQFQNNGVVDDSQLPKDRFSAERLKGVDSTLKIQPAKLEDSAVYLCASSLTSNQFFGPGTRLTVL.

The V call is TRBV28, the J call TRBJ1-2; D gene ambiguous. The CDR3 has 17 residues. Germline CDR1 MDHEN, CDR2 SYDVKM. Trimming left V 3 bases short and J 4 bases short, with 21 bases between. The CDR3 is CASSLFVRKSNGYGYTF. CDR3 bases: TGTGCCAGCAGTTTGTTCGTTAGAAAATCGAACGGCTATGGCTACACCTTC.

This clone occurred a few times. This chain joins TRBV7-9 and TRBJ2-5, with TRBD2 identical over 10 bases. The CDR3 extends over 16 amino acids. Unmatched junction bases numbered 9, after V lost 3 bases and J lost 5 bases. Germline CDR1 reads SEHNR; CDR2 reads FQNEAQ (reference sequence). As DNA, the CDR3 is TGTGCCAGCAGCTTGGACCTAAGCGGGAGGGCCGAGACCCAGTACTTC. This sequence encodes CASSLDLSGRAETQYF.

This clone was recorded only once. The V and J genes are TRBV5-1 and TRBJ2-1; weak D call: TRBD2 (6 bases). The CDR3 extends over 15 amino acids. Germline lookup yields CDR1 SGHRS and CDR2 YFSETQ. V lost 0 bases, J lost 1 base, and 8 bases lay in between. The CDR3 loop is CASSLASASYNEQFF. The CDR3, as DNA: TGCGCCAGCAGCTTGGCTAGCGCTTCCTACAATGAGCAGTTCTTC.

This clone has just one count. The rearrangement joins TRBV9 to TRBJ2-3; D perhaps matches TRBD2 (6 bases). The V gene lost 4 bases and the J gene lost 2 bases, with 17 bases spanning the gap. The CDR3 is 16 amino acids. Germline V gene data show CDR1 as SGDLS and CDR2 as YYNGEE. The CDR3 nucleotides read TGTGCCAGCAGCCCACATTCGGGGGTTATCACAGATACGCAGTATTTT. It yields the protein CASSPHSGVITDTQYF.

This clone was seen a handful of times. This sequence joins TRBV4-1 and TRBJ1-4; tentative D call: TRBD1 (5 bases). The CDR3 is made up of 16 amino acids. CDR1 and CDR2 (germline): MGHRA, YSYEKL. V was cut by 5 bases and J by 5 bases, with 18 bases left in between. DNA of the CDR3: TGCGCCAGCAGCTCACCGATGGTGACAGCAAATGAAAAACTGTTTTTT. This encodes CASSSPMVTANEKLFF.

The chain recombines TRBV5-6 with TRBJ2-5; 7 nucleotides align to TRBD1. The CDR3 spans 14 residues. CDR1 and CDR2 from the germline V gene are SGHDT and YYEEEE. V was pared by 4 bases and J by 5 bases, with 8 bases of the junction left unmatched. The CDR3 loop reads CASSLTGRWETQYF. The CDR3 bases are TGTGCCAGCAGCCTGACAGGGCGGTGGGAGACCCAGTACTTC.